The entry that follows covers one T cell receptor beta chain sequence. The antigen remains unidentified. V dropped 10 bases and J dropped 4 bases, with 8 bases sitting between them. The germline gives CDR1 LNHDA, CDR2 SQIVND (reference sequence). The CDR3 is made up of 12 amino acids. The data are from a study of graft-versus-host responses after intestinal transplantation. Study-wide results and caveats: Marrow from the recipient contained GvH clones, some of which had appeared first in ileum or blood.

Clones were read by immunoSEQ multiplex PCR, and TCRdb kept only the in-frame ones, dropping some. The sample has about 96,000 clones, 80% to 95% seen once. The source was unstimulated CD4+ T cells sorted from spleen or lymph node cells, collected before intestinal transplant. The rearrangement links TRBV19 to TRBJ2-6; D is unclear. The TCR sequence derives from a human donor who received an intestinal transplant. The CDR3 DNA reads as TGTGCCACTAGGGCCGGGGCCAACGTCCTGACTTTC. Translated: CATRAGANVLTF.